These 6 T cell receptor beta chains came from one sample sequenced in a study of cytomegalovirus exposure and HLA in healthy donors. Libraries were prepared by immunoSEQ multiplex PCR; TCRdb keeps only in-frame clonotypes and omits some of them. The sample has approximately 220,000 clones, around 87% seen once. Source material: PBMCs. The receptors come from a young man in good health and CMV-seronegative.

CDR3 in DNA: TGTGCCAGCAGTTCGGCGGGGGTGGCTTTCTTT. Translation: CASSSAGVAFF. V is TRBV28 and J is TRBJ1-1, with D perhaps TRBD1 (5 bases). The CDR3 sequence is 11 residues long. Trimming removed 4 bases from V and 11 bases from J, with 11 bases in between. The germline V gene has CDR1 MDHEN and CDR2 SYDVKM. Full variable domain (outside the CDR3, taken from reference TRBV28 and TRBJ1-1): DVKVTQSSRYLVKRTGEKVFLECVQDMDHENMFWYRQDPGLGLRLIYFSYDVKMKEKGDIPEGYSVSREKKERFSLILESASTNQTSMYLCASSSAGVAFFGQGTRLTVV.

V and J are TRBV7-2 and TRBJ1-4, with no clear D. Germline V gene data show CDR1 as SGHTA and CDR2 as FQGNSA. The CDR3 consists of 15 residues. Trimming left V 4 bases short and J 8 bases short, with 17 bases between. The CDR3 sequence is CASSSGIWAGEKLFF. The DNA of the CDR3 is TGTGCCAGCAGCTCGGGGATTTGGGCGGGGGAAAAACTGTTTTTT.

The chain links TRBV28 to TRBJ1-5, with D maybe TRBD1 (5 bases). The germline CDR1 and CDR2 sequences are MDHEN and SYDVKM. Trimming left V 6 bases short and J 4 bases short, with 13 bases between. The CDR3 is 14 residues long. The CDR3 sequence: CASRIRTLNQPQHF. The CDR3 DNA reads TGTGCCAGCAGAATCAGGACACTAAATCAGCCCCAGCATTTT.

The CDR3 nucleotides read TGTGCCAGCAGCTTGGGGGACAGGGACGAGCAGTACTTC. Encoded protein: CASSLGDRDEQYF. V gene TRBV5-6 combines with J gene TRBJ2-7; TRBD1 matches 9 bases. Trimming at V came to 0 bases and at J to 5 bases, leaving 0 bases not matched to a gene. The CDR3 is made up of 13 amino acids. The germline V gene encodes CDR1 SGHDT and CDR2 YYEEEE. Based on the CDR3 plus reference TRBV5-6 and TRBJ2-7, the full variable domain is DAGVTQSPTHLIKTRGQQVTLRCSPKSGHDTVSWYQQALGQGPQFIFQYYEEEERQRGNFPDRFSGHQFPNYSSELNVNALLLGDSALYLCASSLGDRDEQYFGPGTRLTVT.

The chain has TRBV19 and TRBJ1-2, with 8 bases identical to TRBD1. This CDR3 is built from 14 residues. V dropped 9 bases and J dropped 2; count of bases not matched to a gene: 8. Germline lookup yields CDR1 LNHDA and CDR2 SQIVND (reference sequence). The DNA of the CDR3 is TGTGCCAGCGAGCGGACAGGGACGAACTATGGCTACACCTTC. It codes for CASERTGTNYGYTF.

This chain links TRBV27 with TRBJ1-5, with no clear D. Per the germline V gene, CDR1 is MNHEY and CDR2 is SMNVEV (reference sequence). CDR3 size: 12 residues. Between the trimmed V and J ends, which lost 3 bases and 7 bases, there was a span of 7 bases. Here the CDR3 DNA reads TGTGCCAGCAGTTTTAACGGGCAGCCCCAGCATTTT. This gives the protein CASSFNGQPQHF.